This TCR beta chain was recovered during a study of shared clonotypes between healthy human individuals. Whole-study results and caveats: Among several donors, approximately 5% of naive CD4 clonotypes were found in common. Compared with clonotypes that all four donors shared, non-shared clonotypes had lower generation probabilities.

The assay was run at deep level. Original handling: Junction-only sequences produced by ImmunoSEQ had no quality scores, so filtering differed. Libraries were prepared by immunoSEQ multiplex PCR; TCRdb keeps only in-frame clonotypes and omits some of them. D and trimming come from the DNA, and the V and J calls and clone size come from that table. The table lists some 2.1 million clones, 95% of them singletons. About this clone itself: Its antigen is as yet unknown.

The CDR3 spans 16 residues. The germline gives CDR1 LNHDA, CDR2 SQIVND (reference sequence). V lost 3 bases and J 4 bases, leaving 18 bases between the germline ends. The source of this sequence is a man younger than 35 in good health. Sample: naive CD4+ T cells sorted from blood. The subset was: CD45RA+ positively selected. This chain uses TRBV19 with TRBJ1-2; maybe TRBD1 (6 bases). The CDR3 region has the DNA TGTGCCAGTAGTATCAATTATGGGGCAGGGGCCTATGGCTACACCTTC. This codes for CASSINYGAGAYGYTF.